This T cell receptor (beta chain) was sequenced during a study of cytomegalovirus exposure and HLA in healthy donors. 13 Jbeta primers and 60 Vbeta primers were used for the PCR. Method: immunoSEQ multiplex PCR; TCRdb's copy keeps in-frame clones and lacks some. The sample has 180,000 or so clones; around 75% are singletons. Germline V gene sequence: CDR1 SQVTM, CDR2 ANQGSEA. Between the trimmed V and J ends, which lost 4 bases and 8 bases, there was a span of 23 bases. There are 15 residues in the CDR3. This clone was found once. Its target is not known. Overall study results and limits: The authors judged a highly shared variant cluster likely a sequencing artifact. Sequences of the TCR beta chain were said to predict the HLA-A and HLA-B alleles of most subjects accurately.

The sequence was obtained from a woman aged 40 to 50 in good health and CMV-seropositive. The chain is built from TRBV29-1 and TRBJ1-2; D might be TRBD1 (6 bases). The material sequenced was PBMCs. The CDR3 here is CSVGGLTTGTQGYTF. The CDR3, as DNA: TGCAGCGTTGGAGGATTGACGACAGGCACCCAGGGCTACACCTTC.